The entry below describes one T cell receptor (beta chain). Its antigen is as yet unknown. The data originate from a study of blood T cells in healthy people across ages. General study results and limits: Roughly linear age-related decline in beta diversity appeared, significant by age approximately 43.

Germline CDR1 and CDR2: LNHDA and SQIVND (reference sequence). After removal of 7 bases from V and 0 bases from J, the junction contained 14 bases not matched to a gene. CDR3 length equals 18 residues. Next came a second PCR, run for about 7 to 12 cycles, which used a sample-barcoded 5' primer along with a J-beta primer mix. TCRdb processed the 5' RACE reads anew with MiXCR; each CDR3 protein has one entry. The sample has approximately 490,000 distinct CDR3 sequences, 24% seen once. The sample also formed part of further work on T cells of mothers and their children.

The J gene is TRBJ1-2, the V gene TRBV19; 10 positions match TRBD1. The material sequenced was blood. The clonotype originates from a boy between 10 and 17 years old in good health. CDR3 coding DNA: TGTGCCAGTACCACCACCGCGGGACAGGGGCGAACTAACTATGGCTACACCTTC. Its protein product is CASTTTAGQGRTNYGYTF.